This passage covers 24 T cell receptor beta chains from one sample sequenced in a study of T cell responses to AZD1222 COVID-19 vaccine. The data were produced by immunoSEQ multiplex PCR, yet TCRdb's version contains in-frame clones alone and is incomplete. The profile covers roughly 66,000 clones, with 88% appearing a single time and approximately 5% taken by the ten largest. The source was peripheral blood, collected 28 days after the second dose of the MenACWY control vaccine. Receptors were obtained from an adult who received the MenACWY meningococcal vaccine as a control.

The chain has TRBV10-3 and TRBJ1-1; 7 nucleotides agree with TRBD1. The CDR3 spans 16 residues. V shed 4 bases, J shed 3 bases, and the junction held 11 bases outside the gene matches. Germline assignment: CDR1 ENHRY and CDR2 SYGVKD. The CDR3 region is CAISVGQTQGYTEAFF. The CDR3 coding sequence is TGTGCCATCAGTGTGGGACAGACCCAAGGGTACACTGAAGCTTTCTTT.

The V and J genes are TRBV10-1 and TRBJ1-1; tentatively, D is TRBD1 (5 bases). Germline V gene sequence: CDR1 WNHNN, CDR2 SYGVQD (reference sequence). The germline V and J ends were trimmed by 4 bases and 7 bases, with 13 bases remaining between them. CDR3 length equals 13 residues. CDR3 in DNA: TGCGCCAGCAGTGCCTCGGGGCATGGTGAAGCTTTCTTT. As protein: CASSASGHGEAFF.

The chain has TRBV7-2 and TRBJ1-2; 9 bases map to TRBD1. The CDR3 runs 16 residues. The J segment lost 6 bases and the V segment lost 5 bases, leaving 13 bases of the junction unmatched. From germline, CDR1 is SGHTA and CDR2 FQGNSA. The CDR3 DNA is TGTGCCAGCAGCGCCGTCTGGGACAGGGCTAGGGATGGCTACACCTTC. Translation: CASSAVWDRARDGYTF. The full variable domain, its missing parts supplied by reference TRBV7-2 and TRBJ1-2, is GAGVSQSPSNKVTEKGKDVELRCDPISGHTALYWYRQSLGQGLEFLIYFQGNSAPDKSGLPSDRFSAERTGGSVSTLTIQRTQQEDSAVYLCASSAVWDRARDGYTFGSGTRLTVV.

J is TRBJ2-5 and V is TRBV19; D is ambiguous. Germline V CDR1 and CDR2: LNHDA, SQIVND (reference sequence). Trimming left V 4 bases short and J 4 bases short, with 13 bases between. CDR3 length equals 14 residues. CDR3 in amino acids: CASSRRALPETQYF. In nucleotides, the CDR3 is TGTGCCAGTAGTAGACGGGCTCTACCAGAGACCCAGTACTTC.

The table lists this clone with a few counts. J is TRBJ2-3 and V is TRBV14; 14 nucleotides match TRBD2. The J segment lost 2 bases and the V segment lost 0 bases, leaving 4 bases of the junction unmatched. This CDR3 spans 18 amino acids. Per the germline V gene, CDR1 is SGHDN and CDR2 is FVKESK. The CDR3 DNA reads as TGTGCCAGCAGCCAAGATTGGACTAGCGGGAGGCTCACAGATACGCAGTATTTT. Amino acids: CASSQDWTSGRLTDTQYF.

V is TRBV6-5 and J is TRBJ1-1; D unresolved. This CDR3 spans 15 amino acids. Germline CDR1 is MNHEY and CDR2 is SVGAGI. Trimming pared 2 bases from V and 3 bases from J, leaving 13 bases between. CDR3 in DNA: TGTGCCAGCAGTTACACCGGTCGTGGCGACACTGAAGCTTTCTTT. It is translated as CASSYTGRGDTEAFF.

J is TRBJ2-7 and V is TRBV11-2; D not certain. The germline V gene has CDR1 SGHAT and CDR2 FQNNGV. The germline V and J ends were trimmed by 0 bases and 3 bases, with 3 bases remaining between them. The CDR3 has 12 residues. This chain's CDR3 is CASSLEGYEQYF. As DNA, the CDR3 is TGTGCCAGCAGCTTAGAAGGCTACGAGCAGTACTTC.

The chain combines TRBV19 with TRBJ1-4, with TRBD1 matching over 11 bases. V trimming: 8 bases; J trimming: 8 bases; junction bases outside the gene matches: 13. The CDR3 length is 16 residues. Germline lookup yields CDR1 LNHDA and CDR2 SQIVND (reference sequence). The CDR3 coding sequence is TGTGCCAGTCGGCCGGGTGGGCGGACAGGGGGCGAAAAACTGTTTTTT. This translates into CASRPGGRTGGEKLFF.

The gene calls are TRBV6-1 and TRBJ2-3, with D perhaps matching TRBD1 or TRBD2 (6 bases each). The germline V gene has CDR1 MNHNS and CDR2 SASEGT. V shed 3 bases and J shed 3 bases, with 16 bases lying between them. The CDR3 runs to 16 residues. The CDR3 DNA is TGTGCCAGCAGTGACCCTTTGGGGGGCCGTACAGATACGCAGTATTTT. Translated, it gives CASSDPLGGRTDTQYF.

The rearrangement links TRBV7-2 to TRBJ1-1, with TRBD1 matching 7 bases. Germline V CDR1 and CDR2: SGHTA, FQGNSA. The CDR3 spans 14 residues. Germline trimming cut 5 bases from V and 0 bases from J; bases unmatched to any gene: 3. CDR3 amino acids: CASSQGQLNTEAFF. For the CDR3, the DNA is TGTGCCAGCAGCCAGGGACAGTTGAACACTGAAGCTTTCTTT.

J is TRBJ2-7 and V is TRBV10-1, with no clear D. Germline loops: CDR1 WNHNN, CDR2 SYGVQD (reference sequence). CDR3 length: 13 residues. V gave up 5 bases and J gave up 5 bases, with 13 bases separating them. The CDR3 nucleotides read TGCGCCAGCAGTTTGCTACGTACTGACGAGCAGTACTTC. Its protein product is CASSLLRTDEQYF.

V and J are TRBV18 and TRBJ1-1, with D unresolved. The CDR3 is 13 amino acids. CDR1 and CDR2 (germline): KGHSH, LQKENI. The V end was cut by 2 bases, the J end by 5 bases, with 9 bases between. CDR3 nucleotides: TGTGCCAGCTCACCAACCCAGAATACTGAAGCTTTCTTT. It yields the protein CASSPTQNTEAFF.

J is TRBJ2-3 and V is TRBV5-1; no firm D call. CDR3 size: 13 residues. Between the trimmed V and J ends, which lost 4 bases and 2 bases, there was a span of 8 bases. Germline values: CDR1 SGHRS, CDR2 YFSETQ. The CDR3 here is CASSDSDTDTQYF. CDR3 bases: TGCGCCAGCAGCGATTCGGACACAGATACGCAGTATTTT.

The rearrangement uses TRBV9 and TRBJ2-3; D could derive from TRBD1 or TRBD2 (7 bases each). Trimming shortened V by 2 bases and J by 6 bases, and 16 bases separated the two germline ends. Germline V gene data show CDR1 as SGDLS and CDR2 as YYNGEE. This CDR3 comprises 15 residues. This CDR3 is CASSVRQGAGDTQYF. CDR3 bases: TGTGCCAGCAGCGTCAGACAGGGAGCGGGGGATACGCAGTATTTT.

The chain is built from TRBV19 and TRBJ1-5; D is perhaps TRBD1 (6 bases). The germline V gene has CDR1 LNHDA and CDR2 SQIVND (reference sequence). Trimming pared 4 bases from V and 0 bases from J, leaving 7 bases between. The CDR3 contains 14 residues. The CDR3 DNA reads TGTGCCAGTAGTACGGGGGCTAGCAATCAGCCCCAGCATTTT. Encoded protein: CASSTGASNQPQHF.

The rearrangement uses TRBV6-6 and TRBJ1-5; no clear D gene. V gave up 6 bases and J gave up 4 bases, with 13 bases separating them. Germline-derived CDR1 and CDR2 are MNHNY and SVGAGI (reference sequence). This CDR3 spans 14 amino acids. CDR3 sequence: CASSPGRNNQPQHF. CDR3 bases: TGTGCCAGCAGCCCAGGACGGAATAATCAGCCCCAGCATTTT.

This chain links TRBV6-5 with TRBJ1-5; no clear D gene. The CDR3 length is 12 residues. Germline values: CDR1 MNHEY, CDR2 SVGAGI. Deletions cut 8 bases from V and 11 bases from J, with 16 bases between. Here the CDR3 DNA reads TGTGCCAGCGGCCGGGTATCAGCGACCCAGCATTTT. Translation gives CASGRVSATQHF.

The rearrangement joins TRBV5-1 to TRBJ2-7; D possibly uses TRBD1 or TRBD2 (5 bases each). The CDR3 length is 12 residues. Germline values: CDR1 SGHRS, CDR2 YFSETQ. V was shortened by 3 bases and J by 5 bases, with 9 bases between the two germline ends. The CDR3 DNA follows: TGCGCCAGCAGCTGGGACGGGGACGAGCAGTACTTC. The encoded protein is CASSWDGDEQYF.

V is TRBV11-3 and J is TRBJ1-5; the match to TRBD1 covers 8 bases. Germline V gene data show CDR1 as SGHNT and CDR2 as YENEEA. J gave up 6 bases and V 5 bases, and 18 bases lay outside the gene matches. This CDR3 has 18 residues. CDR3 bases: TGTGCCAGCAGCCCCCAAGACCCTTGGACAGGGAGGCGTCAGCCCCAGCATTTT. Translation: CASSPQDPWTGRRQPQHF.

The chain uses TRBV29-1 and TRBJ2-4; 7 bases are shared with TRBD1. Germline CDR1 is SQVTM and CDR2 is ANQGSEA. The CDR3 consists of 14 residues. After removal of 1 base from V and 1 base from J, the junction contained 1 base not matched to a gene. The chain's CDR3 is CSVEGTGAKNIQYF. The CDR3 coding sequence is TGCAGCGTTGAAGGGACAGGTGCCAAAAACATTCAGTACTTC.

This chain uses TRBV24-1 with TRBJ2-5, with D possibly TRBD1 on 6 matching bases. Germline loops: CDR1 KGHDR, CDR2 SFDVKD. The ends were cut back, 4 bases at V and 3 bases at J, with 14 bases in the middle. The CDR3 length is 15 residues. CDR3 nucleotide sequence: TGTGCCACCAGTGACTGGACAGAGACAAAAGAGACCCAGTACTTC. Amino acid sequence: CATSDWTETKETQYF.

This clone was counted between two and nine times. V gene TRBV18 combines with J gene TRBJ1-2, with a possible D match to TRBD1 (5 bases). V gave up 3 bases and J gave up 1 base, with 12 bases separating them. The CDR3 extends over 15 amino acids. Germline V CDR1 and CDR2: KGHSH, LQKENI. CDR3 region: CASSPSVGRNYGYTF. The CDR3 bases are TGTGCCAGCTCACCGTCCGTGGGACGTAACTATGGCTACACCTTC.

The CDR3: CASSLLQTQETQYF. DNA for the CDR3: TGTGCCAGCAGCTTACTCCAGACTCAAGAGACCCAGTACTTC. The gene calls are TRBV7-2 and TRBJ2-5; D call uncertain. The CDR3 consists of 14 residues. The V end was cut by 2 bases, the J end by 2 bases, with 9 bases between. Per the germline V gene, CDR1 is SGHTA and CDR2 is FQGNSA.

The chain recombines TRBV13 with TRBJ1-2; D unclear. CDR1 is PRHDT, CDR2 FYEKMQ, per germline (reference sequence). V gave up 5 bases and J gave up 6 bases, with 13 bases separating them. There are 13 residues in the CDR3. The CDR3 is CASSRTPRDGYTF. The CDR3 DNA reads TGTGCCAGCAGCAGGACTCCACGGGATGGCTACACCTTC.